The 18 T cell receptor beta chains reported below all come from one sample, sequenced in a study of blood T cell repertoires in COVID-19. TCRdb keeps only in-frame clones here, not all; method: immunoSEQ multiplex PCR. The repertoire consists of approximately 74,000 clones, with 65% to 85% occurring once and the leading ten covering more than 15%. The sequenced sample consisted of peripheral blood. The receptors were sampled from a man aged 55 to 70 with acute or convalescent COVID-19.

This chain connects TRBV4-3 to TRBJ1-2; the D gene is possibly TRBD1 (5 bases). The V end lost 0 bases, the J end lost 6 bases, and 17 bases lay between the germline ends. The CDR3 is made up of 16 amino acids. Germline CDR1 and CDR2: LGHNA and YSLEER. This CDR3 is CASSQDRSREVNGYTF. The CDR3 DNA is TGCGCCAGCAGCCAAGATCGGAGCAGGGAAGTCAATGGCTACACCTTC.

The rearrangement links TRBV5-1 to TRBJ2-3; 7 nucleotides line up with TRBD1. Germline CDR1 SGHRS, CDR2 YFSETQ. J lost 10 bases, V lost 2 bases, and 1 base had no gene match. The CDR3 consists of 11 residues. The CDR3 DNA sequence: TGCGCCAGCAGCTTCGACAGGGCGCAGTATTTT. Translation gives CASSFDRAQYF.

The table lists this clone with a few counts. This sequence joins TRBV14 and TRBJ1-6; D may be TRBD1 (5 bases). This CDR3 region has 13 residues. Trimming cost V 6 bases and J 5 bases, with 8 bases left between them. Per germline, CDR1 SGHDN and CDR2 FVKESK. CDR3 loop: CASRQVDNSPLHF. Written as DNA, the CDR3 is TGTGCCAGCAGACAGGTGGATAATTCACCCCTCCACTTT.

This clone was seen more than once but under ten times. The chain employs TRBV4-1 and TRBJ1-5; D is perhaps TRBD1 (5 bases). The germline gives CDR1 MGHRA, CDR2 YSYEKL. V gave up 4 bases and J gave up 5 bases, with 12 bases separating them. The length of the CDR3 is 14 residues. The CDR3 DNA reads as TGCGCCAGCAGCCGAGACAGTGCCGATCAGCCCCAGCATTTT. Its translation is CASSRDSADQPQHF.

This chain connects TRBV7-2 to TRBJ1-3; maybe TRBD1 (5 bases). The CDR3 totals 14 residues. V was pared by 1 base and J by 2 bases, with 6 bases between. The V gene's germline CDR1 is SGHTA and CDR2 FQGNSA. CDR3 nucleotide sequence: TGTGCCAGCAGCTTAGGCAGGGCTGGAAACACCATATATTTT. Translated, it gives CASSLGRAGNTIYF.

As DNA, the CDR3 is TGTGCCAGCAACCAACAGGGACAAGCGAACACTGAAGCTTTCTTT. Its protein is CASNQQGQANTEAFF. The chain recombines TRBV7-3 with TRBJ1-1; weak D call: TRBD1 (6 bases). CDR3 length: 15 residues. CDR1 and CDR2 (germline): SGHTA, FQGTGA. V was pared by 7 bases and J by 1 base, with 16 bases between.

This chain joins TRBV7-2 and TRBJ1-3, with D possibly matching TRBD1 (6 bases). The germline CDR1 and CDR2 sequences are SGHTA and FQGNSA. Trimming left V 2 bases short and J 0 bases short, with 14 bases between. CDR3 size: 17 residues. In DNA, the CDR3 is TGTGCCAGCAGCTTACAGGGGACGGTAGTCTCTGGAAACACCATATATTTT. Translating it yields CASSLQGTVVSGNTIYF.

The sample holds a few counts of this clone. V usage is TRBV4-3 and J usage is TRBJ2-2; possible D gene TRBD2, 5 bases. The V and J ends lost 6 bases and 0 bases respectively, with 11 bases between them. The CDR3 is 15 residues long. Germline lookup yields CDR1 LGHNA and CDR2 YSLEER. CDR3 nucleotide sequence: TGCGCCAGCAGGGACTTATCGCCGAACACCGGGGAGCTGTTTTTT. It translates to CASRDLSPNTGELFF.

J is TRBJ2-6 and V is TRBV5-1; 11 bases line up with TRBD1. The CDR3 runs 17 residues. After removal of 4 bases from V and 3 bases from J, the junction contained 6 bases not matched to a gene. CDR1 and CDR2 (germline): SGHRS, YFSETQ. The CDR3 loop reads CASSAGQGVGGANVLTF. The CDR3 region has the DNA TGCGCCAGCAGCGCGGGACAGGGGGTAGGTGGGGCCAACGTCCTGACTTTC.

Many counts were recorded for this clone. The rearrangement uses TRBV19 and TRBJ2-7; TRBD1 agrees at 10 bases. The V and J ends lost 7 bases and 6 bases, in that order; junction bases with no gene match: 12. The CDR3 covers 15 residues. Germline CDR1 LNHDA, CDR2 SQIVND (reference sequence). The DNA for the CDR3 is TGTGCCAGTACCATGCGAGGACAGGGGGTCTTCGAGCAGTACTTC. Encoded protein: CASTMRGQGVFEQYF.

This clone was detected only once. The rearrangement joins TRBV5-1 to TRBJ1-2; D might be TRBD1 (5 bases). The V end was cut by 0 bases, the J end by 0 bases, with 9 bases between. The CDR3 has 15 residues. Germline V gene data show CDR1 as SGHRS and CDR2 as YFSETQ. In DNA form, the CDR3 reads TGCGCCAGCAGCTTGGGGACATCAGCTAACTATGGCTACACCTTC. It is translated as CASSLGTSANYGYTF.

The chain is built from TRBV5-4 and TRBJ1-1; 7 positions match TRBD1. The CDR3 covers 14 residues. Germline CDR1 is SGHNT and CDR2 is YYREEE (reference sequence). V lost 4 bases and J lost 1; bases outside the gene matches: 4. CDR3 sequence reads: CASSLQGRNTEAFF. As DNA, the CDR3 is TGTGCCAGCAGCCTACAGGGGAGGAACACTGAAGCTTTCTTT.

This chain connects TRBV5-1 to TRBJ2-7, with a weak D call TRBD1 (6 bases). CDR3 length: 15 amino acids. Germline loops: CDR1 SGHRS, CDR2 YFSETQ. Trimming removed 3 bases at V and 8 bases at J, with 21 bases between. CDR3 sequence reads: CASSWTSGAGAQQYF. The CDR3 DNA reads as TGCGCCAGCAGCTGGACTTCAGGGGCTGGCGCTCAGCAGTACTTC. The variable domain in full, with the rest retrieved from reference TRBV5-1 and TRBJ2-7, is KAGVTQTPRYLIKTRGQQVTLSCSPISGHRSVSWYQQTPGQGLQFLFEYFSETQRNKGNFPGRFSGRQFSNSRSEMNVSTLELGDSALYLCASSWTSGAGAQQYFGPGTRLTVT.

The J gene is TRBJ1-2, the V gene TRBV27; TRBD1 aligns across 9 bases. The CDR3 extends over 17 amino acids. Germline CDR1 is MNHEY and CDR2 is SMNVEV (reference sequence). V lost 6 bases to trimming and J lost 8 bases; unmatched junction nucleotides: 19. DNA of the CDR3: TGTGCCAGCAGGGGACCGGGACAGGGAGGCTATCGTTGGGGCTACACCTTC. It yields the protein CASRGPGQGGYRWGYTF.

The V gene is TRBV7-9, the J gene TRBJ2-3; TRBD2 might be the D (6 bases). The CDR3 consists of 16 residues. Per the germline V gene, CDR1 is SEHNR and CDR2 is FQNEAQ (reference sequence). Trimming took off 6 bases at V and 6 bases at J, with 22 bases between the two ends. The CDR3 region has the DNA TGTGCCAGCAGTCAAGTACTAGCAGTCCTTGGGGATACGCAGTATTTT. Amino acids: CASSQVLAVLGDTQYF.

The V gene is TRBV27, the J gene TRBJ2-2; tentatively, D is TRBD2 (5 bases). CDR1 MNHEY and CDR2 SMNVEV come from the germline V gene (reference sequence). V was cut by 5 bases and J by 4 bases, with 8 bases left in between. The CDR3 is 13 amino acids. The CDR3 bases are TGTGCCAGCAGTCTGGGGAGCACCGGGGAGCTGTTTTTT. It specifies CASSLGSTGELFF.

CDR3 bases: TGCAGTGCTTGGAGAATGGAGACCCAGTACTTC. Translated, it gives CSAWRMETQYF. The V gene is TRBV20-1, the J gene TRBJ2-5, with D uncertain. Germline V lookup: CDR1 DFQATT, CDR2 SNEGSKA (reference sequence). CDR3 length: 11 residues. The ends were cut back, 5 bases at V and 5 bases at J, with 9 bases in the middle.

V is TRBV5-4 and J is TRBJ1-4, with 9 bases aligning to TRBD1. V dropped 1 base and J dropped 6; count of bases not matched to a gene: 4. Germline CDR1 reads SGHNT; CDR2 reads YYREEE (reference sequence). The CDR3 has 15 residues. CDR3 nucleotide sequence: TGTGCCAGCAGCTTGTCGGGACAGGGTGATGAAAAACTGTTTTTT. This gives the protein CASSLSGQGDEKLFF.